Listed below are T cell receptor beta chains from one sample, sequenced in a study of T cells in tuberculosis. The assay was immunoSEQ multiplex PCR, and TCRdb's table has in-frame clones only and misses some. The sample lists about 30,000 clones; 85% to 95% were seen once. The sample consisted of PBMCs. These receptors all come from a donor between 5 and 29 years old with latent tuberculosis or without tuberculosis infection. CDR3s include the opening cysteine and the closing phenylalanine or tryptophan.

v_call: TRBV27; j_call: TRBJ2-7; cdr3_aa: CASGTGPSYEQYF
v_call: TRBV5-1; j_call: TRBJ1-6; cdr3_aa: CASSPIPGTGGAGKTPLHF
v_call: TRBV5-1; j_call: TRBJ2-1; cdr3_aa: CASSPPGGAYNEQFF
v_call: TRBV28; j_call: TRBJ1-3; cdr3_aa: CASRVPPGQGIGNTIYF
v_call: TRBV6-4; j_call: TRBJ2-3; cdr3_aa: CASSDPIGTATRLTYTDTQYF
v_call: TRBV28; j_call: TRBJ1-2; cdr3_aa: CASRSHPGGNYGYTF
v_call: TRBV4-2; j_call: TRBJ2-7; cdr3_aa: CASSQTGGRYYEQYF
v_call: TRBV6-1; j_call: TRBJ2-7; cdr3_aa: CASTSRQSYEQYF
v_call: TRBV28; j_call: TRBJ2-7; cdr3_aa: CASSYHSGPPYEQYF
v_call: TRBV6-6; j_call: TRBJ2-5; cdr3_aa: CASLASGTGGETQYF
v_call: TRBV4-2; j_call: TRBJ2-7; cdr3_aa: CASSQDVGGGSYEQYF
v_call: TRBV6-4; j_call: TRBJ2-3; cdr3_aa: CASSVGSSTDTQYF
v_call: TRBV27; j_call: TRBJ2-7; cdr3_aa: CASSPWTGTGYEQYF
v_call: TRBV7-2; j_call: TRBJ2-5; cdr3_aa: CASSLKLGLEETQYF
v_call: TRBV6-1; j_call: TRBJ2-7; cdr3_aa: CACQGRTNYEQYF
v_call: TRBV15; j_call: TRBJ2-3; cdr3_aa: CATSTRQGSDTQYF
v_call: TRBV5-5; j_call: TRBJ2-2; cdr3_aa: CASSLTGVNPGELFF
v_call: TRBV6-4; j_call: TRBJ2-3; cdr3_aa: CASSPQGEADTQYF
v_call: TRBV27; j_call: TRBJ2-7; cdr3_aa: CASSLWGPYEQYF
v_call: TRBV18; j_call: TRBJ2-5; cdr3_aa: CASSGGVVGETQYF
v_call: TRBV9; j_call: TRBJ2-1; cdr3_aa: CASMPGLAGWEQFF
v_call: TRBV10-3; j_call: TRBJ2-6; cdr3_aa: CAISVQGVVSGANVLTF
v_call: TRBV7-6; j_call: TRBJ2-2; cdr3_aa: CASSLTSLVNTGELFF
v_call: TRBV5-1; j_call: TRBJ1-1; cdr3_aa: CASSPGQGLSYTEAFF
v_call: TRBV20-1; j_call: TRBJ2-7; cdr3_aa: CSARDSTEQYF
v_call: TRBV14; j_call: TRBJ1-1; cdr3_aa: CASSQDSMNTEAFF
v_call: TRBV6-5; j_call: TRBJ1-5; cdr3_aa: CASSTDRYNQPQHF
v_call: TRBV4-2; j_call: TRBJ2-7; cdr3_aa: CASSQEQGPEQYF
v_call: TRBV2; j_call: TRBJ2-2; cdr3_aa: CASKGTSGSTGELFF
v_call: TRBV28; j_call: TRBJ2-1; cdr3_aa: CASSSQRGTYNEQFF
v_call: TRBV2; j_call: TRBJ2-1; cdr3_aa: CASSGGGRRMTSGRSNEQFF
v_call: TRBV19; j_call: TRBJ1-1; cdr3_aa: CASSIGTGVNTEAFF
v_call: TRBV2; j_call: TRBJ2-1; cdr3_aa: CASSRTSAYNEQFF
v_call: TRBV27; j_call: TRBJ2-1; cdr3_aa: CASVHRTSGLNEQFF
v_call: TRBV19; j_call: TRBJ2-3; cdr3_aa: CASSSLDSSTQYF
v_call: TRBV2; j_call: TRBJ1-6; cdr3_aa: CASRPGQGARSPLHF
v_call: TRBV15; j_call: TRBJ1-1; cdr3_aa: CATSGRGTGNTEAFF
v_call: TRBV5-6; j_call: TRBJ1-2; cdr3_aa: CASSFSANYGYTF